Listed here are 5 T cell receptor beta chains from one sample, sequenced in a study of blood T cell repertoires in COVID-19. Using immunoSEQ multiplex PCR, the repertoire was profiled, and TCRdb retains in-frame clones only, with some absent. The sample lists 250,000 to 350,000 clones; around 87% were seen once. The material sequenced was PBMCs or T cells enriched from blood (not recorded which). The receptors come from a woman aged 18-35 years with acute COVID-19.

The rearrangement links TRBV10-3 to TRBJ2-7; 9 nucleotides agree with TRBD1. The CDR3 extends over 14 amino acids. J gave up 4 bases and V 5 bases, and 6 bases lay outside the gene matches. CDR1 and CDR2 (germline): ENHRY, SYGVKD. CDR3 DNA: TGTGCCATCAGTCCGGGACAGGGACTTTACGAGCAGTACTTC. Residues: CAISPGQGLYEQYF.

The rearrangement links TRBV25-1 to TRBJ1-1; 10 bases map to TRBD1. This CDR3 spans 13 amino acids. After removal of 8 bases from V and 1 base from J, the junction contained 1 base not matched to a gene. Germline V CDR1 and CDR2: MGHDK, SYGVNS. The CDR3 loop reads CASGTGANTEAFF. Written as DNA, the CDR3 is TGTGCCAGCGGGACAGGGGCGAACACTGAAGCTTTCTTT. Full variable domain (rest looked up from reference TRBV25-1 and TRBJ1-1): EADIYQTPRYLVIGTGKKITLECSQTMGHDKMYWYQQDPGMELHLIHYSYGVNSTEKGDLSSESTVSRIRTEHFPLTLESARPSHTSQYLCASGTGANTEAFFGQGTRLTVV.

The chain links TRBV7-2 to TRBJ2-2; D not resolved. V was trimmed by 1 base and J by 7 bases, leaving 19 bases between them. This CDR3 has 17 residues. The germline CDR1 and CDR2 sequences are SGHTA and FQGNSA. The CDR3 loop is CASSLEVGHIPNGELFF. CDR3 DNA sequence: TGTGCCAGCAGCTTAGAGGTGGGCCATATACCGAACGGGGAGCTGTTTTTT.

The chain recombines TRBV7-3 with TRBJ2-3; 7 bases agree with TRBD2. CDR1 and CDR2 (germline): SGHTA, FQGTGA. CDR3 length: 15 amino acids. V trimming: 2 bases; J trimming: 3 bases; junction bases outside the gene matches: 5. This CDR3 is CASSLLGGITDTQYF. As DNA, the CDR3 is TGTGCCAGCAGCTTACTCGGGGGGATTACAGATACGCAGTATTTT.

J is TRBJ1-1 and V is TRBV12-5; 7 positions match TRBD1. The V gene's germline CDR1 is LGHNT and CDR2 FRNRAP. CDR3 length: 18 amino acids. V shed 0 bases and J 6 bases; nucleotides not matched to a gene: 16. The CDR3 nucleotides are TGTGCTAGTGGTTTGGTCAGGGACAGAATATTGAAAGGGGCTGAAGCTTTCTTT. Encoded protein: CASGLVRDRILKGAEAFF.